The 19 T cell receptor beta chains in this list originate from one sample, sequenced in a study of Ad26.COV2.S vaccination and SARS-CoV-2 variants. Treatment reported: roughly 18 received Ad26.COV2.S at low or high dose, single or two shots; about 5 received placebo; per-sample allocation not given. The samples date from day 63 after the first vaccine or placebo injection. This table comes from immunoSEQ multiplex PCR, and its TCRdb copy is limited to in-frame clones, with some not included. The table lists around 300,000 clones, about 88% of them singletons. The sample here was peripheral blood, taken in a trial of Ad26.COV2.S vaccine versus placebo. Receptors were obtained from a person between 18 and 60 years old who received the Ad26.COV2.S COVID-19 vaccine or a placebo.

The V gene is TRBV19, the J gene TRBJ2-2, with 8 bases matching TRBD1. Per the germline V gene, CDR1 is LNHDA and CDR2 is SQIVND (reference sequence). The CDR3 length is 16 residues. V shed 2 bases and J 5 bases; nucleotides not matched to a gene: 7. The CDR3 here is CASSINRDRKTGELFF. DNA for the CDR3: TGTGCCAGTAGTATAAACCGGGACAGGAAAACCGGGGAGCTGTTTTTT.

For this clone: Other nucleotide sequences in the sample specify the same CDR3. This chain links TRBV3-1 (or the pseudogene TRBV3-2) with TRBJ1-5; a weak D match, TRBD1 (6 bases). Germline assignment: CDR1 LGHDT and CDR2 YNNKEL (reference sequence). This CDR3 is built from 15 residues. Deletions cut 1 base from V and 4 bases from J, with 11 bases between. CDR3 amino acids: CASSQGRGGNQPQHF. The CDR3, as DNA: TGTGCCAGCAGCCAAGGCAGAGGGGGAAATCAGCCCCAGCATTTT.

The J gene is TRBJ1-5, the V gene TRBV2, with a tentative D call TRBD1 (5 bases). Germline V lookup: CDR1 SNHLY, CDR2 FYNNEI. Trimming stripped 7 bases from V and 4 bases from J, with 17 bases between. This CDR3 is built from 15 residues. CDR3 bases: TGTGCCAGCAAAGGGGCCATTACCGTGAATCAGCCCCAGCATTTT. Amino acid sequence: CASKGAITVNQPQHF.

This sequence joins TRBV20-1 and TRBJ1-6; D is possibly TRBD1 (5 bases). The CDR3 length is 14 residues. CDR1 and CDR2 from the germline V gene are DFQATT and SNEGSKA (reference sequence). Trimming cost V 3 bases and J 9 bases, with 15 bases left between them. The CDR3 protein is CSASLLGGGSPLHF. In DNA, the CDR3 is TGCAGTGCTAGTTTGCTGGGGGGTGGTTCACCCCTCCACTTT.

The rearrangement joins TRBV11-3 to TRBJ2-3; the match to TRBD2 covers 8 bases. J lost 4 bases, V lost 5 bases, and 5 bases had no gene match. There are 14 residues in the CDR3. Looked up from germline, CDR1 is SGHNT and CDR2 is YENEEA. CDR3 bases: TGTGCCAGCAGCCCTGGACTAGCCCCAGATACGCAGTATTTT. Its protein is CASSPGLAPDTQYF.

The CDR3 protein is CASSYNRDLGISGNTIYF. CDR3 bases: TGTGCCAGCAGCTATAACAGGGACCTCGGGATCTCTGGAAACACCATATATTTT. The chain carries TRBV9 and TRBJ1-3; D is possibly TRBD1 (6 bases). Germline V gives CDR1 SGDLS, CDR2 YYNGEE. The CDR3 sequence is 18 residues long. Trimming took 4 bases from V and 0 from J, leaving 20 bases between them.

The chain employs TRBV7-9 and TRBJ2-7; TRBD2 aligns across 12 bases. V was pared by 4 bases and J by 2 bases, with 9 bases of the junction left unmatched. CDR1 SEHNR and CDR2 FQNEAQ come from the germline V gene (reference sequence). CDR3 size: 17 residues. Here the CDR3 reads CASSWGTSGYPTYEQYF. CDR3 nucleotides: TGTGCCAGCAGCTGGGGGACTAGCGGGTATCCCACCTACGAGCAGTACTTC.

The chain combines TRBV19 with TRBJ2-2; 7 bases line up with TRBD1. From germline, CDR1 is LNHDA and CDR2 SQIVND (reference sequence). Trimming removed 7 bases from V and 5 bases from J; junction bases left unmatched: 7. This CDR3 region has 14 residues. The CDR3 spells CASNDREYTGELFF. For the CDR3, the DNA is TGTGCCAGTAATGACAGGGAATATACCGGGGAGCTGTTTTTT.

DNA of the CDR3: TGTGCCAGCAGCCGAACCCCCGGTCGTGTCGAGAATTCACCCCTCCACTTT. This translates into CASSRTPGRVENSPLHF. The rearrangement uses TRBV3-1 (or the pseudogene TRBV3-2) and TRBJ1-6; D gene unclear. V dropped 4 bases and J dropped 7 bases, with 20 bases sitting between them. Looked up from germline, CDR1 is LGHDT and CDR2 is YNNKEL (reference sequence). This CDR3 is built from 17 residues.

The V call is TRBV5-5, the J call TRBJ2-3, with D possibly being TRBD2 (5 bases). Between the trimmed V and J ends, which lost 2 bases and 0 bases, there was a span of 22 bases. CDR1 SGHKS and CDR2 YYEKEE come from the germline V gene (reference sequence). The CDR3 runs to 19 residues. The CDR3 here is CASSFTIPEVSRSTDTQYF. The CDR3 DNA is TGTGCCAGCAGCTTTACCATCCCGGAGGTATCGCGGAGCACAGATACGCAGTATTTT.

CDR3 sequence (DNA): TGCGCCAGCAGGATTGGGGACAGGGGGCTACGTGGTACTGAAGCTTTCTTT. Translating it yields CASRIGDRGLRGTEAFF. The genes are TRBV5-1 and TRBJ1-1; 12 nucleotides line up with TRBD1. Germline V gene sequence: CDR1 SGHRS, CDR2 YFSETQ. This CDR3 region has 17 residues. V lost 5 bases to trimming and J lost 5 bases; unmatched junction nucleotides: 13. Full variable domain (outside the CDR3, taken from reference TRBV5-1 and TRBJ1-1): KAGVTQTPRYLIKTRGQQVTLSCSPISGHRSVSWYQQTPGQGLQFLFEYFSETQRNKGNFPGRFSGRQFSNSRSEMNVSTLELGDSALYLCASRIGDRGLRGTEAFFGQGTRLTVV.

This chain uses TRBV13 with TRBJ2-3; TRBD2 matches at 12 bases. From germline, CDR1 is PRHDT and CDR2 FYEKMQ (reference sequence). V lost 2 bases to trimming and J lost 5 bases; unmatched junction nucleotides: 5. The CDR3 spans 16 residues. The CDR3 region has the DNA TGTGCCAGCAGCTTATCACTAGCGGGGGGCTTAGATACGCAGTATTTT. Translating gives CASSLSLAGGLDTQYF.

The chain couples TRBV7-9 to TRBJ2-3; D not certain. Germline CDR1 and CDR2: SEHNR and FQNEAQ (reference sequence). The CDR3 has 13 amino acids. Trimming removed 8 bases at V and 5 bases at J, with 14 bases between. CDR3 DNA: TGTGCCAGCCGGAGTTGGGGAAGAGATACGCAGTATTTT. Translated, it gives CASRSWGRDTQYF.

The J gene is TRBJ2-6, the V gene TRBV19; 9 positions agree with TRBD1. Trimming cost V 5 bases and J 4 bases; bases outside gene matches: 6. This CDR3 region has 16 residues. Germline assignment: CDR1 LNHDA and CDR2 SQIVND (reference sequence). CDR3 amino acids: CASSDRGDGGANVLTF. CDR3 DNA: TGTGCCAGTAGTGACAGGGGGGACGGAGGGGCCAACGTCCTGACTTTC.

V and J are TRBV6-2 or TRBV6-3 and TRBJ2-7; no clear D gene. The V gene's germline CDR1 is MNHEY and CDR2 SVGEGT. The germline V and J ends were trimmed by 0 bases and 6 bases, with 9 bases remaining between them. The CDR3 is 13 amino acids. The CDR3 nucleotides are TGTGCCAGCAGTTACTCGATGTACGTCGAGCAGTACTTC. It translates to CASSYSMYVEQYF.

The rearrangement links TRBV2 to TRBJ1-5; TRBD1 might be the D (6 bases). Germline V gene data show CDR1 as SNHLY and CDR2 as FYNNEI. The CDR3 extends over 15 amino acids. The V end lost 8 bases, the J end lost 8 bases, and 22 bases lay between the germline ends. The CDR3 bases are TGTGCCAGCCGACCCCGGGCAGGGGTCTTTGAGCCCCAGCATTTT. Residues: CASRPRAGVFEPQHF.

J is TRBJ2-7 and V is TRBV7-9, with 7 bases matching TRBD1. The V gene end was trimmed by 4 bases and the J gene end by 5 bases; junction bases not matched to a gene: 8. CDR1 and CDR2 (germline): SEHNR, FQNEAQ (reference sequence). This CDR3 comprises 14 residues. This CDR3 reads CASSSTGRANEQYF. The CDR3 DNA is TGTGCCAGCAGCTCGACAGGGAGAGCTAACGAGCAGTACTTC.

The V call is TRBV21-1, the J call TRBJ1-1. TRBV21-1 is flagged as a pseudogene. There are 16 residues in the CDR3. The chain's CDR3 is CASSKVMRAMNTEAFF. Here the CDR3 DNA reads TGTGCCAGCAGCAAAGTTATGAGGGCGATGAACACTGAAGCTTTCTTT.

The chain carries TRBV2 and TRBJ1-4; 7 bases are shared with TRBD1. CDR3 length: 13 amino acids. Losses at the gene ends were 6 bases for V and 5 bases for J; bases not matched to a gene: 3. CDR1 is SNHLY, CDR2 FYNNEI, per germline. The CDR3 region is CASRDRLNEKLFF. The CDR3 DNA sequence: TGTGCCAGCAGGGACAGGTTGAATGAAAAACTGTTTTTT.